This T cell receptor beta chain originates from a study of blood T cell repertoires in COVID-19. Overall study context: COVID-19 samples from acute and convalescent phases originated in the United States, Italy and Spain. The analysed material was cDNA or gDNA that came from T cells, B-cell-depleted T cells, or PBMCs.

The CDR3 is 19 amino acids. V was shortened by 8 bases and J by 0 bases, with 28 bases between the two germline ends. The germline gives CDR1 SGHVS, CDR2 FNYEAQ. Original processing methods: The assay estimated nucleated cells by amplifying reference gene primers. The repertoire was sequenced with immunoSEQ multiplex PCR; TCRdb's copy has only in-frame clones and lacks some. The V and J calls and clone size are taken from that table; D and trimming were inferred from the DNA. The data hold tens of thousands of clones, with approximately 85% observed a single time. Sequencing was done on a sample of peripheral blood. This receptor was taken from a human donor in a cohort sampled during active COVID-19. The V call is TRBV7-6, the J call TRBJ1-1, with D perhaps matching TRBD1 (5 bases). The CDR3 reads CASATGTAGPLFMNTEAFF. In nucleotides, the CDR3 is TGTGCCAGCGCCACCGGGACGGCGGGACCTTTATTCATGAACACTGAAGCTTTCTTT.